This T cell receptor (beta chain) is from a study of identical twins. Only healthy Caucasians were included as donors. Notes on the study in general: Invariant cells of the MAIT and iNKT types might have partly distorted the zero-insertion analyses.

The CDR3 sequence is 16 residues long. Germline lookup yields CDR1 SGHRS and CDR2 YFSETQ. After removal of 4 bases from V and 1 base from J, the junction contained 6 bases not matched to a gene. Many counts were recorded for this clonotype. Its matching antigen is unknown. After template switching added a universal primer site, the resulting cDNA carried unique molecular identifiers. Each CDR3 protein is one row after TCRdb ran MiXCR on the 5' RACE reads. The sample includes about 660,000 distinct CDR3 sequences, 8.6% of them seen just once. In addition, the sample was reused for a study of yellow fever vaccine responses in identical twins. That work adds: Twins showed a vaccine T cell response that reportedly seemed partly convergent, partly personalized.

Sequenced: PBMCs. The V and J genes are TRBV5-1 and TRBJ2-1; 9 nucleotides agree with TRBD2. This sequence originates from a woman under 30 in good health. The CDR3 loop reads CASSLSGGFSYNEQFF. The CDR3 region has the DNA TGCGCCAGCAGCCTTAGCGGGGGCTTTTCCTACAATGAGCAGTTCTTC.